The clone carrying this TCR beta chain was seen a few times. Its antigen is still unknown. The sample comes from a study of beta chain features in type 1 diabetes. In the study overall: Healthy donors, compared against patients, showed similar age, gender and cell yields.

General observations from the study: cDNA-based reads could over-represent cells with high TCR expression. Patients with type 1 diabetes showed fewer VDJ junction insertions and more deletions. People with Type 1 diabetes carried modestly yet significantly shorter TCRB CDR3s in all four CD4+ subsets.

Deletions cut 1 base from V and 11 bases from J, with 12 bases between. The CDR3 runs to 12 residues. CDR1 and CDR2 (germline): SEHNR, FQNEAQ (reference sequence). Of the isolated RNA, all was reverse transcribed, and so the sequenced material was expressed TCRB transcripts. Sequencing was performed with immunoSEQ multiplex PCR; in TCRdb, only in-frame clones are kept and a portion is missing. This sample has around 310,000 clones, with approximately 13% found just once. The sample consisted of naive CD4+ T cells from blood. This TCR came from a woman under 30 with type 1 diabetes. J is TRBJ2-7 and V is TRBV7-9; D not resolved. CDR3 nucleotides: TGTGCCAGCAGCTTAGGTGGCCCTCTCGAGTACTTC. Protein product: CASSLGGPLEYF.